A single sample is the source of the 10 T cell receptor beta chains below, sequenced in a study of CD8 T cells in Susac syndrome. RNA was extracted with the RNeasy kit, and a quantity of roughly 0.5 to 1 ug was reverse transcribed using random hexamers. TCRdb re-derived calls from the immunoSEQ multiplex PCR reads in MiXCR, one entry per CDR3 protein. The repertoire has about 110,000 distinct CDR3 sequences, approximately 93% of them found once; the top ten carry 0.41%. What was sequenced was CD8+ T cells from PBMCs. Receptors originate from a human donor with Susac syndrome.

The chain carries TRBV27 and TRBJ2-2; tentative D call: TRBD2 (5 bases). Looked up from germline, CDR1 is MNHEY and CDR2 is SMNVEV (reference sequence). V was trimmed by 4 bases and J by 5 bases, leaving 17 bases between them. The CDR3 is made up of 16 amino acids. CDR3: CASSSPRRLQTGELFF. CDR3 bases: TGTGCCAGCAGTTCCCCCCGGAGGTTACAAACCGGGGAGCTGTTTTTT.

In this sample, this clonotype turned up a few times. This chain links TRBV3-1 with TRBJ2-1; 11 bases match TRBD2. Germline V gene data show CDR1 as LGHDT and CDR2 as YNNKEL (reference sequence). The CDR3 length is 16 residues. The ends lost 0 bases at V and 10 bases at J; junction bases unmatched: 8. This CDR3 reads CASSQDRSGGAREQFF. The CDR3 DNA follows: TGTGCCAGCAGCCAAGATCGTAGCGGGGGGGCACGAGAGCAGTTCTTC.

The chain recombines TRBV21-1 with TRBJ2-7; the listed D gene, TRBD1, was not tested against the DNA. TRBV21-1 is a known pseudogene. The length of the CDR3 is 15 residues. The DNA of the CDR3 is TGTGCCAGCAGCCTTCGGACAGGTCGGCATTACGAGCAGTACTTC. This sequence encodes CASSLRTGRHYEQYF.

The chain recombines TRBV25-1 with TRBJ1-6; D is ambiguous. The V end lost 5 bases, the J end lost 14 bases, and 13 bases lay between the germline ends. This CDR3 is 12 amino acids long. Germline values: CDR1 MGHDK, CDR2 SYGVNS. The CDR3 loop reads CASSTSAVTLHF. The CDR3 nucleotides read TGTGCCAGCAGTACCTCTGCCGTCACCCTCCACTTT.

The V gene is TRBV20-1, the J gene TRBJ2-3, with a weak D call TRBD2 (5 bases). Germline lookup yields CDR1 DFQATT and CDR2 SNEGSKA (reference sequence). The ends were cut back, 5 bases at V and 1 base at J, with 16 bases in the middle. There are 15 residues in the CDR3. CDR3 loop: CSAELGGRGTDTQYF. DNA of the CDR3: TGCAGTGCTGAACTAGGAGGCCGGGGCACAGATACGCAGTATTTT.

The rearrangement joins TRBV29-1 to TRBJ1-1; tentative D call: TRBD1 (5 bases). Germline CDR1 reads SQVTM; CDR2 reads ANQGSEA. Trimming took 7 bases from V and 0 from J, leaving 12 bases between them. The CDR3 is 13 amino acids. CDR3 nucleotides: TGCAGCGCCGGCGAGGGGTTGAACACTGAAGCTTTCTTT. It encodes CSAGEGLNTEAFF. The full variable domain, completed using reference TRBV29-1 and TRBJ1-1, is SAVISQKPSRDICQRGTSLTIQCQVDSQVTMMFWYRQQPGQSLTLIATANQGSEATYESGFVIDKFPISRPNLTFSTLTVSNMSPEDSSIYLCSAGEGLNTEAFFGQGTRLTVV.

The rearrangement links TRBV12-3 or TRBV12-4 to TRBJ2-1; no reliable D call. V lost 1 base, J lost 4 bases, and 11 bases lay in between. CDR3 length: 15 amino acids. The CDR3 DNA is TGTGCCAGCAGTTTAGGCAGCCCCCCTTACAATGAGCAGTTCTTC. Translation gives CASSLGSPPYNEQFF.

The J gene is TRBJ2-3, the V gene TRBV14; 9 bases fit TRBD2. V shed 5 bases, J shed 3 bases, and the junction held 15 bases outside the gene matches. CDR1 is SGHDN and CDR2 is FVKESK in the germline V gene. This CDR3 region has 18 residues. For the CDR3, the DNA is TGTGCCAGCAGCTCCACCCGGACTAGCGATGGAGTTACAGATACGCAGTATTTT. Translation gives CASSSTRTSDGVTDTQYF.

This clonotype occurred a few times. The chain recombines TRBV5-1 with TRBJ1-2, with D possibly matching TRBD1 (6 bases). The CDR3 sequence is 13 residues long. The V end was cut by 4 bases, the J end by 7 bases, with 14 bases between. Germline V lookup: CDR1 SGHRS, CDR2 YFSETQ. CDR3 sequence: CASSTKAGVGYTF. The CDR3, as DNA: TGCGCCAGCAGCACGAAGGCAGGGGTTGGCTACACCTTC.

The gene calls are TRBV12-3 or TRBV12-4 and TRBJ2-3; D might be TRBD2 (5 bases). With 3 bases removed from V and 0 bases from J, the gap between germline ends came to 10 bases. CDR3 length: 15 amino acids. In nucleotides, the CDR3 is TGTGCCAGCAGTTTCTTCTCGGGGAGCACAGATACGCAGTATTTT. Amino acid sequence: CASSFFSGSTDTQYF.